Each of the 3 T cell receptor beta chains below was sequenced from the same sample in a study of blood T cell repertoires in COVID-19. Measured with immunoSEQ multiplex PCR; TCRdb has only the in-frame clones, and not every one. Of roughly 360,000 clones in the sample, about 80% were seen once. The sample was peripheral blood. The source of these receptors is a human donor with acute or convalescent COVID-19. The donor label of this sample is uncertain.

This chain uses TRBV5-1 with TRBJ1-5; D gene ambiguous. CDR3 length: 14 amino acids. V lost 0 bases and J 10 bases, leaving 14 bases between the germline ends. CDR1 is SGHRS, CDR2 YFSETQ, per germline. CDR3 coding DNA: TGCGCCAGCAGCTTGGCTGGCGGTCCGTATCCCCAGCATTTT. This encodes CASSLAGGPYPQHF. Complete variable domain (other parts from reference TRBV5-1 and TRBJ1-5): KAGVTQTPRYLIKTRGQQVTLSCSPISGHRSVSWYQQTPGQGLQFLFEYFSETQRNKGNFPGRFSGRQFSNSRSEMNVSTLELGDSALYLCASSLAGGPYPQHFGDGTRLSIL.

V usage is TRBV10-3 and J usage is TRBJ2-5, with D tentatively TRBD1 (5 bases). V was pared by 3 bases and J by 5 bases, with 10 bases between. CDR1 ENHRY and CDR2 SYGVKD come from the germline V gene. The CDR3 has 13 amino acids. The CDR3 DNA sequence: TGTGCCATCAGTGAAAGGGGCCCTGAGACCCAGTACTTC. Amino acids: CAISERGPETQYF.

The rearrangement uses TRBV7-9 and TRBJ1-2; perhaps TRBD1 as D (5 bases). This CDR3 is 17 amino acids long. V shed 5 bases and J shed 4 bases, with 23 bases lying between them. Looked up from germline, CDR1 is SEHNR and CDR2 is FQNEAQ (reference sequence). The CDR3 DNA follows: TGTGCCAGCAGCCCCGAGTTTGGGGGGAAGGGCGGCTATGGCTACACCTTC. It is translated as CASSPEFGGKGGYGYTF.